This T cell receptor beta chain was profiled in a study of blood T cell repertoires in COVID-19. The table came from immunoSEQ multiplex PCR; TCRdb's copy has only in-frame clones and leaves some out. The sample records about 260,000 clones, approximately 87% being singletons. The clonotype originates from a human donor in a cohort sampled during active COVID-19. Sequenced sample: peripheral blood.

In DNA, the CDR3 is TGTGCCAGCAGCGAGAGGACAGGGGGATATGGCTACACCTTC. This gives the protein CASSERTGGYGYTF. The rearrangement uses TRBV2 and TRBJ1-2; 10 bases fit TRBD1. V was pared by 6 bases and J by 5 bases, with 6 bases of the junction left unmatched. This CDR3 contains 14 residues. Germline V lookup: CDR1 SNHLY, CDR2 FYNNEI. The variable domain in full, with the rest retrieved from reference TRBV2 and TRBJ1-2, is EPEVTQTPSHQVTQMGQEVILRCVPISNHLYFYWYRQILGQKVEFLVSFYNNEISEKSEIFDDQFSVERPDGSNFTLKIRSTKLEDSAMYFCASSERTGGYGYTFGSGTRLTVV.